The next 13 T cell receptor beta chains were all read from a single sample in a study of CD8+ T cells in alopecia areata. Treatment reported: oral pan-JAK inhibitor, 5-10 mg twice daily. Extraction of RNA preceded its reverse transcription into cDNA, which served as the sequencing template. Sequencing used immunoSEQ multiplex PCR; TCRdb keeps in-frame clones, though not all of them. The sample lists just over 150,000 clones, just over 65% occurring once. The material sequenced was CD4+ T cells sorted from blood, taken at week 4, from a patient treated with tofacitinib. The source is a human donor with alopecia areata.

The chain has TRBV29-1 and TRBJ2-4; D might be TRBD1 (6 bases). The V gene lost 7 bases and the J gene lost 9 bases, with 16 bases spanning the gap. The CDR3 extends over 12 amino acids. The V gene's germline CDR1 is SQVTM and CDR2 ANQGSEA. The CDR3 spells CSGAQGRGIQYF. CDR3 DNA: TGCAGCGGCGCACAGGGAAGGGGCATTCAGTACTTC.

The chain joins TRBV29-1 to TRBJ1-4; D perhaps matches TRBD1 (5 bases). Germline CDR1 SQVTM, CDR2 ANQGSEA. The CDR3 runs to 11 residues. V was pared by 7 bases and J by 4 bases, with 7 bases between. The chain's CDR3 is CSGGHNEKLFF. CDR3 nucleotide sequence: TGCAGCGGCGGACATAATGAAAAACTGTTTTTT. The full variable domain, completed using reference TRBV29-1 and TRBJ1-4, is SAVISQKPSRDICQRGTSLTIQCQVDSQVTMMFWYRQQPGQSLTLIATANQGSEATYESGFVIDKFPISRPNLTFSTLTVSNMSPEDSSIYLCSGGHNEKLFFGSGTQLSVL.

The chain links TRBV30 to TRBJ2-5; D uncertain. The CDR3 runs 11 residues. The V and J ends lost 0 bases and 6 bases respectively, with 5 bases between them. CDR1 and CDR2 from the germline V gene are GTSNPN and SVGIG (reference sequence). Written as DNA, the CDR3 is TGTGCCTGGAGTGTACATCAGACCCAGTACTTC. The encoded protein is CAWSVHQTQYF.

The chain carries TRBV5-6 and TRBJ1-2; no clear D. The CDR3 has 11 residues. V was clipped by 0 bases and J by 10 bases, with 7 bases between them. Germline CDR1 and CDR2: SGHDT and YYEEEE. The CDR3 protein is CASSLVDVYTF. CDR3 sequence (DNA): TGTGCCAGCAGCTTGGTAGATGTCTACACCTTC.

To note about this clone: One end of the junction is discordant with germline, which a read error may explain. The chain recombines TRBV29-1 with TRBJ2-7, with 7 bases lining up with TRBD2. Germline CDR1 reads SQVTM; CDR2 reads ANQGSEA. The CDR3 length is 12 residues. As DNA, the CDR3 is TGCAGCGCAGGACTAGAAAAATCCGCTACAACCTTC. This sequence encodes CSAGLEKSATTF.

This chain links TRBV7-8 with TRBJ1-1, with unresolved D. V gave up 0 bases and J gave up 4 bases, with 3 bases separating them. The CDR3 spans 12 residues. CDR1 SGHVS and CDR2 FQNEAQ come from the germline V gene. CDR3 in amino acids: CASSLAITEAFF. CDR3 nucleotides: TGTGCCAGCAGCTTAGCAATCACTGAAGCTTTCTTT.

This chain uses TRBV11-2 with TRBJ1-6; D gene uncertain. The CDR3 extends over 13 amino acids. V was pared by 2 bases and J by 7 bases, with 6 bases between. Germline assignment: CDR1 SGHAT and CDR2 FQNNGV. CDR3 nucleotides: TGTGCCAGCAGCTTAAACCCAAATTCACCCCTCCACTTT. Protein: CASSLNPNSPLHF.

The rearrangement links TRBV5-4 to TRBJ2-5; D may be TRBD2 (6 bases). CDR1 is SGHNT, CDR2 YYREEE, per germline (reference sequence). The CDR3 totals 13 residues. V shed 4 bases and J shed 2 bases, with 9 bases lying between them. This CDR3 is CASSAGRQETQYF. Written as DNA, the CDR3 is TGTGCCAGCAGCGCGGGACGGCAAGAGACCCAGTACTTC.

The gene calls are TRBV29-1 and TRBJ2-3; maybe TRBD2 (6 bases). CDR1 and CDR2 (germline): SQVTM, ANQGSEA. The CDR3 sequence is 14 residues long. CDR3 region: CSGSGRGGADTQYF. For the CDR3, the DNA is TGCAGTGGTTCCGGGAGAGGAGGTGCAGATACGCAGTATTTT.

The rearrangement links TRBV7-9 to TRBJ1-1; D may be TRBD1 (6 bases). Germline-derived CDR1 and CDR2 are SEHNR and FQNEAQ (reference sequence). The length of the CDR3 is 14 residues. Trimming removed 5 bases at V and 3 bases at J, with 13 bases between. Written as DNA, the CDR3 is TGTGCCAGCAGCCCGAATCAGGGGTACACTGAAGCTTTCTTT. This codes for CASSPNQGYTEAFF. Combining the CDR3 with reference TRBV7-9 and TRBJ1-1 gives the whole variable domain DTGVSQNPRHKITKRGQNVTFRCDPISEHNRLYWYRQTLGQGPEFLTYFQNEAQLEKSRLLSDRFSAERPKGSFSTLEIQRTEQGDSAMYLCASSPNQGYTEAFFGQGTRLTVV.

This sequence joins TRBV6-5 and TRBJ1-6; TRBD1 matches 8 bases. The V and J ends lost 5 bases and 11 bases, in that order; junction bases with no gene match: 11. The CDR3 covers 15 residues. The V gene's germline CDR1 is MNHEY and CDR2 SVGAGI. CDR3 in amino acids: CASSRGQARGAPLHF. The CDR3 nucleotides read TGTGCCAGCAGTAGGGGACAGGCCCGAGGGGCACCCCTCCACTTT.

The V gene is TRBV11-2, the J gene TRBJ1-6; TRBD1 matches at 8 bases. The CDR3 loop spans 19 amino acids. Germline CDR1 reads SGHAT; CDR2 reads FQNNGV. Trimming removed 4 bases from V and 0 bases from J; junction bases left unmatched: 11. The CDR3 reads CASSSQVGQASSYNSPLHF. The CDR3 DNA sequence: TGTGCCAGCAGCTCCCAGGTGGGACAGGCCAGCTCCTATAATTCACCCCTCCACTTT. The variable domain in full, completed from reference TRBV11-2 and TRBJ1-6, reads EAGVAQSPRYKIIEKRQSVAFWCNPISGHATLYWYQQILGQGPKLLIQFQNNGVVDDSQLPKDRFSAERLKGVDSTLKIQPAKLEDSAVYLCASSSQVGQASSYNSPLHFGNGTRLTVT.

The V and J genes are TRBV30 and TRBJ1-1; the D is unclear. CDR1 GTSNPN and CDR2 SVGIG come from the germline V gene (reference sequence). CDR3 length: 13 residues. Deletions cut 2 bases from V and 4 bases from J, with 11 bases between. The DNA of the CDR3 is TGTGCCTGGAGTTTTGGAATGGGCACTGAAGCTTTCTTT. Protein product: CAWSFGMGTEAFF.